The 12 T cell receptor beta chains given below trace back to one sample, sequenced in a study of T cells in Graves' hyperthyroidism and ophthalmopathy. There were TCR beta CDR3 regions amplified from RNA transcripts. HTBI primers were the set used in a first-round RT-PCR of the TCR CDR3. TCRdb processed the multiplex PCR reads anew with MiXCR; each CDR3 protein has one entry. The sample shows roughly 740,000 distinct CDR3 sequences, about 15% of them seen only once. The specimen was blood. The receptors originated from a man younger than 35 with Graves' hyperthyroidism.

This clonotype came up a few times. The chain has TRBV11-3 and TRBJ1-1; weak D call: TRBD1 (6 bases). From germline, CDR1 is SGHNT and CDR2 YENEEA. V was cut by 1 base and J by 11 bases, with 11 bases left in between. The CDR3 extends over 12 amino acids. This chain's CDR3 is CASSLGGGAAFF. The CDR3 nucleotides are TGTGCCAGCAGCTTAGGGGGGGGCGCGGCTTTCTTT.

The rearrangement uses TRBV11-2 and TRBJ2-5; a possible D gene is TRBD2 (6 bases). Trimming took 5 bases from V and 4 from J, leaving 17 bases between them. This CDR3 is 15 amino acids long. Germline V gene lookup returns CDR1 SGHAT and CDR2 FQNNGV. For the CDR3, the DNA is TGTGCCAGCAGCCCCCAAGCGGGTCGGGGAGAGACCCAGTACTTC. Protein: CASSPQAGRGETQYF.

Ten or more counts support this clonotype. The genes are TRBV2 and TRBJ1-4, with D perhaps TRBD1 (5 bases). The CDR3 covers 13 residues. Trimming stripped 5 bases from V and 7 bases from J, with 11 bases between. The germline gives CDR1 SNHLY, CDR2 FYNNEI. The CDR3 here is CASSQGRGEKLFF. The CDR3 nucleotides read TGTGCCAGCAGTCAGGGTCGGGGTGAAAAACTGTTTTTT.

The chain employs TRBV29-1 and TRBJ1-3; D ambiguous. Germline-derived CDR1 and CDR2 are SQVTM and ANQGSEA. This CDR3 spans 14 amino acids. V shed 6 bases and J shed 4 bases, with 16 bases lying between them. This chain's CDR3 is CSVQTGMYGNTIYF. In DNA, the CDR3 is TGCAGCGTACAGACGGGGATGTACGGAAACACCATATATTTT.

The chain links TRBV10-3 to TRBJ2-7, with 16 bases fitting TRBD2. The junction had 9 bases not matched to a gene; V was cut back by 4 bases and J by 0 bases. Germline V gene lookup returns CDR1 ENHRY and CDR2 SYGVKD. This CDR3 is built from 19 residues. The CDR3 sequence is CAISGSGTSGRDSSYEQYF. CDR3 nucleotides: TGTGCCATCAGTGGGTCCGGGACTAGCGGGAGGGACAGCTCCTACGAGCAGTACTTC.

This clonotype was counted only a few times. Here the CDR3 reads CASSSIQRGIEAFF. The CDR3 nucleotides are TGTGCCAGCAGTTCGATTCAAAGGGGTATTGAGGCTTTCTTT. The V gene is TRBV27, the J gene TRBJ1-1, with D perhaps TRBD1 (5 bases). Germline V CDR1 and CDR2: MNHEY, SMNVEV (reference sequence). The CDR3 covers 14 residues. Trimming shortened V by 4 bases and J by 11 bases, and 20 bases separated the two germline ends.

This clonotype was counted between two and nine times. The J gene is TRBJ2-7, the V gene TRBV30, with a tentative D call TRBD2 (6 bases). Germline lookup yields CDR1 GTSNPN and CDR2 SVGIG (reference sequence). Trimming removed 3 bases from V and 6 bases from J, with 18 bases in between. CDR3 length equals 14 residues. The CDR3: CAWRRISGFREQYF. DNA of the CDR3: TGTGCCTGGAGACGGATCAGCGGGTTTCGCGAGCAGTACTTC.

This rearrangement joins TRBV3-1 to TRBJ2-7, with D maybe TRBD1 (6 bases). This CDR3 is 16 amino acids long. V dropped 1 base and J dropped 5 bases, with 18 bases sitting between them. Germline loops: CDR1 LGHDT, CDR2 YNNKEL (reference sequence). The CDR3 DNA is TGTGCCAGCAGCCAAGGGTTACAGGGTTTATACAACGAGCAGTACTTC. Protein product: CASSQGLQGLYNEQYF.

This clonotype was detected many times. The chain is built from TRBV11-2 and TRBJ2-1, with a tentative D call TRBD2 (6 bases). V shed 5 bases and J shed 11 bases, with 10 bases lying between them. CDR1 is SGHAT, CDR2 FQNNGV, per germline. CDR3 length: 11 amino acids. The DNA of the CDR3 is TGTGCCAGCAGCCAGACTAGGAAGCAGTTCTTC. This gives the protein CASSQTRKQFF.

J is TRBJ2-2 and V is TRBV12-5; D tentatively fits TRBD1 or TRBD2 (5 bases each). Germline V gene lookup returns CDR1 LGHNT and CDR2 FRNRAP. The ends were cut back, 4 bases at V and 6 bases at J, with 21 bases in the middle. There are 17 residues in the CDR3. The CDR3 nucleotides are TGTGCTAGTGGTTCTCTAGACAAGAGGGGTGGGGCCGGGGAGCTGTTTTTT. Translation: CASGSLDKRGGAGELFF.

The chain couples TRBV27 to TRBJ2-7; D is possibly TRBD1 or TRBD2 (7 bases each). The V and J ends lost 8 bases and 4 bases respectively, with 15 bases between them. The CDR3 is 13 amino acids. Germline V gives CDR1 MNHEY, CDR2 SMNVEV (reference sequence). In nucleotides, the CDR3 is TGTGCCAGCGCCTCCCAGGGGGGGTACGAGCAGTACTTC. Protein sequence: CASASQGGYEQYF.

At least ten counts were recorded for this clonotype. The rearrangement joins TRBV11-3 to TRBJ1-2; tentative D call: TRBD1 (6 bases). Germline V gene lookup returns CDR1 SGHNT and CDR2 YENEEA. V lost 5 bases, J lost 7 bases, and 14 bases lay in between. The CDR3 totals 13 residues. The CDR3 is CASSASGVGGYTF. CDR3 DNA: TGTGCCAGCAGCGCTTCAGGGGTCGGTGGCTACACCTTC.